These 11 T cell receptor beta chains were sequenced from one sample in a study of cytomegalovirus exposure and HLA in healthy donors. A multiplex PCR was run with 60 Vbeta primers and 13 Jbeta primers. Data came from immunoSEQ multiplex PCR; TCRdb stores just in-frame clones and leaves some out. The sample carries about 160,000 clones, roughly 77% recorded once. Sequenced material: PBMCs. All receptors come from a woman between 18 and 29 years old in good health and CMV-seronegative.

The chain employs TRBV6-5 and TRBJ1-1; tentative D call: TRBD1 (6 bases). Germline-derived CDR1 and CDR2 are MNHEY and SVGAGI. This CDR3 is built from 15 residues. Trimming pared 6 bases from V and 2 bases from J, leaving 16 bases between. The CDR3: CASRNSGTLNTEAFF. For the CDR3, the DNA is TGTGCCAGCAGAAACTCCGGGACATTAAACACTGAAGCTTTCTTT.

This rearrangement joins TRBV18 to TRBJ1-1; 7 bases align to TRBD1. The CDR3 is 12 residues long. Germline assignment: CDR1 KGHSH and CDR2 LQKENI. The V gene end was trimmed by 4 bases and the J gene end by 7 bases; junction bases not matched to a gene: 3. In nucleotides, the CDR3 is TGTGCCAGCTCACTCGACAGGGTTGAAGCTTTCTTT. Its translation: CASSLDRVEAFF.

The J gene is TRBJ1-1, the V gene TRBV4-1, with 8 bases matching TRBD1. J gave up 4 bases and V 1 base, and 8 bases lay outside the gene matches. CDR1 is MGHRA, CDR2 YSYEKL, per germline. CDR3 size: 16 residues. CDR3 bases: TGCGCCAGCAGCCAAGGCGGCAGGGGGCGACGCACTGAAGCTTTCTTT. It is translated as CASSQGGRGRRTEAFF.

This chain joins TRBV2 and TRBJ1-1; the match to TRBD1 covers 9 bases. The CDR3 runs 14 residues. V was pared by 5 bases and J by 6 bases, with 7 bases of the junction left unmatched. Per the germline V gene, CDR1 is SNHLY and CDR2 is FYNNEI. CDR3 in DNA: TGTGCCAGCAGTATCGGGACAGGGCAAGCTGAAGCTTTCTTT. It is translated as CASSIGTGQAEAFF.

The V gene is TRBV4-1, the J gene TRBJ1-6, with 12 bases identical to TRBD1. With V trimmed by 3 bases and J by 5 bases, 8 bases remained unmatched. This CDR3 spans 18 amino acids. Germline V gene lookup returns CDR1 MGHRA and CDR2 YSYEKL. CDR3 region: CASSHGGQGAQNNSPLHF. The CDR3 region has the DNA TGCGCCAGCAGCCATGGGGGACAGGGGGCGCAGAATAATTCACCCCTCCACTTT.

V is TRBV6-1 and J is TRBJ1-1; tentatively, D is TRBD1 (5 bases). V gave up 5 bases and J gave up 1 base, with 11 bases separating them. Germline CDR1 and CDR2: MNHNS and SASEGT. The CDR3 loop spans 14 amino acids. CDR3 region: CASSQTAENTEAFF. The CDR3 nucleotides read TGTGCCAGCAGTCAGACAGCAGAGAACACTGAAGCTTTCTTT.

This clone was counted once. The genes are TRBV18 and TRBJ1-1; D might be TRBD1 (5 bases). Between the trimmed V and J ends, which lost 3 bases and 2 bases, there was a span of 22 bases. CDR1 KGHSH and CDR2 LQKENI come from the germline V gene. CDR3 length: 18 amino acids. CDR3: CASSPTGPLGAVNTEAFF. CDR3 in DNA: TGTGCCAGCTCACCCACTGGACCCTTAGGGGCTGTTAACACTGAAGCTTTCTTT.

The V call is TRBV2, the J call TRBJ2-6; 12 bases are shared with TRBD1. Per germline, CDR1 SNHLY and CDR2 FYNNEI. V gave up 6 bases and J gave up 4 bases; unmatched junction bases: 4. The CDR3 is 16 residues long. In DNA, the CDR3 is TGTGCCAGCAGGGGACAGGGGGCGTCCGGGGCCAACGTCCTGACTTTC. Translation: CASRGQGASGANVLTF.

The chain carries TRBV19 and TRBJ1-2, with D unclear. Per the germline V gene, CDR1 is LNHDA and CDR2 is SQIVND (reference sequence). This CDR3 region has 11 residues. The ends were cut back, 5 bases at V and 7 bases at J, with 8 bases in the middle. The CDR3 reads CASSWELGYTF. The CDR3 region has the DNA TGTGCCAGTAGTTGGGAGCTTGGCTACACCTTC. The complete variable domain, with remaining parts taken from reference TRBV19 and TRBJ1-2, reads DGGITQSPKYLFRKEGQNVTLSCEQNLNHDAMYWYRQDPGQGLRLIYYSQIVNDFQKGDIAEGYSVSREKKESFPLTVTSAQKNPTAFYLCASSWELGYTFGSGTRLTVV.

The CDR3: CASMSQGMNTEAFF. The CDR3, as DNA: TGTGCCAGCATGTCCCAGGGCATGAACACTGAAGCTTTCTTT. The rearrangement joins TRBV2 to TRBJ1-1; TRBD1 might be the D (5 bases). CDR1 is SNHLY, CDR2 FYNNEI, per germline. The CDR3 totals 14 residues. The V end was cut by 7 bases, the J end by 0 bases, with 12 bases between.

V is TRBV30 and J is TRBJ1-5, with TRBD1 as a possible D gene (6 bases). The CDR3 consists of 15 residues. From germline, CDR1 is GTSNPN and CDR2 SVGIG (reference sequence). Deletions cut 5 bases from V and 5 bases from J, with 19 bases between. This chain's CDR3 is CAWSTGRGGDQPQHF. The CDR3, as DNA: TGTGCCTGGTCGACAGGAAGGGGTGGCGATCAGCCCCAGCATTTT.